This T cell receptor (beta chain) stems from a study of T-cell memory formation after mild COVID-19. Study-wide results and limits: Later expanders leaned CD4+, whereas day 15 to 85 contracting clones were balanced CD4/CD8. Cross-reactive memory appears to have joined, as suggested by some responding clones showing up in pre-infection memory.

Germline CDR1 and CDR2: KGHSH and LQKENI. Trimming stripped 5 bases from V and 9 bases from J, with 14 bases between. The CDR3 sequence is 14 residues long. 5'RACE primed from the constant segment yielded TCR alpha and TCR beta cDNA libraries bearing sample barcodes and UMIs. TCRdb called the 5' RACE reads again in MiXCR, with one record for every CDR3 protein. This table has about 360,000 distinct CDR3 sequences, about an eighth appearing once. This clonotype came up a few times. The target antigen is unknown. The sequence derives from a man aged 18-30 years who had mild COVID-19 (a few samples of this study predate the infection). Cell type and time point are not known. The chain employs TRBV18 and TRBJ1-6, with D possibly TRBD1 on 6 matching bases. The sequencing sample was made of PBMCs or a T cell subset sorted from them (not recorded which). DNA for the CDR3: TGTGCCAGCTCAATGGGGCAGGGGCTTTCACCCCTCCACTTT. This codes for CASSMGQGLSPLHF.